The source of this T cell receptor beta chain is a study of blood T cell repertoires in COVID-19. Background on the study: PBMCs, B-cell-depleted T cells, or T cells were the source of the cDNA or gDNA that made up the material.

Cohorts were assigned according to the clinical history that participants reported. Resolution of symptoms, clearance, or two negative PCRs was present in recovered Cohort 3 donors. After removal of 3 bases from V and 12 bases from J, the junction contained 13 bases not matched to a gene. Germline CDR1 and CDR2: MDHEN and SYDVKM. This CDR3 is built from 15 residues. Per the original methods: Researchers report that nucleated cell counts were estimated from reference gene primer amplification. The data were produced by immunoSEQ multiplex PCR, yet TCRdb's version contains in-frame clones alone and is incomplete. The V and J calls and clone size are taken from that table; D and trimming were inferred from the DNA. Of fewer than 400,000 clones listed, over 70% are singletons.

Sequenced: PBMCs or T cells enriched from blood (not recorded which). The gene calls are TRBV28 and TRBJ2-1; 8 bases are a match to TRBD2. The TCR was taken from a man aged 30-40 years who had recovered from COVID-19. CDR3 sequence reads: CASSLPGTRAYGQFF. The CDR3 DNA reads as TGTGCCAGCAGTTTGCCCGGGACTAGGGCTTACGGGCAGTTCTTC.